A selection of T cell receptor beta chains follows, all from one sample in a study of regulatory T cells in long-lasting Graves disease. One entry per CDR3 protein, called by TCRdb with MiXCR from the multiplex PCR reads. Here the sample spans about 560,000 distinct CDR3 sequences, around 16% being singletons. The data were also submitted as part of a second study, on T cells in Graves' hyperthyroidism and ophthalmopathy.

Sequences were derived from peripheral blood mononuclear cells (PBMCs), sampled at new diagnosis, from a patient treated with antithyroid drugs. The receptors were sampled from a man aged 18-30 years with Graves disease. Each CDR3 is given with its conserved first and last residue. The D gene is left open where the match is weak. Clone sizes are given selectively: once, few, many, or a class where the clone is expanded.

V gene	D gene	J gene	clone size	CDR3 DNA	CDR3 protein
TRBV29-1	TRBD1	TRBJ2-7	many	TGCAGCGTGAGGGGGACAGGATCCCCCTACGAGCAGTACTTC	CSVRGTGSPYEQYF
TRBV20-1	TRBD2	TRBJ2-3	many	TGCAGTGCCAACGGACTAGCGGGAGGTAGCACAGATACGCAGTATTTT	CSANGLAGGSTDTQYF
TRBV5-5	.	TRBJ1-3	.	TGTGCCAGCAGCTCGGGGTGGGGCTCTGGAAACACCATATATTTT	CASSSGWGSGNTIYF
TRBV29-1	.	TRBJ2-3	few	TGCAGCGTTGTAATGTTTGGCGGGATAGGGTCGGATACGCAGTATTTT	CSVVMFGGIGSDTQYF
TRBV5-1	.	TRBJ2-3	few	TGCGCCAGCAGCTTGGAGTCTTACCGGGCCAATACGCAGTATTTT	CASSLESYRANTQYF
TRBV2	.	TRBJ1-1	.	TGTGCCAGCAGAGGCAGCCGTTCGGGGAAGGGTGAAGCTTTCTTT	CASRGSRSGKGEAFF
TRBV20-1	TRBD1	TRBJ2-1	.	TGCAGTGCACAGACAGGGTCCTACAATGAGCAGTTCTTC	CSAQTGSYNEQFF
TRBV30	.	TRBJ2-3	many	TGTGCCTGGAGTGCGGGGGCGACTAACACAGATACGCAGTATTTT	CAWSAGATNTDTQYF
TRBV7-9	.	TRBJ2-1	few	TGTGCCAGCAGCTGGGGACTCGGGGCCCATGAGCAGTTCTTC	CASSWGLGAHEQFF
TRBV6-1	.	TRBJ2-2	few	TGTGCCAGCAGGGGTATAACCGGAGCCGGGGAGCTGTTTTTT	CASRGITGAGELFF
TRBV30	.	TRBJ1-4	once	TGTGCCTGTTCCGGGCGGCTGACTAATGAAAAACTGTTTTTT	CACSGRLTNEKLFF
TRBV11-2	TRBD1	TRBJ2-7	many	TGTGCCAGCAAGCGTGACGGGACAGGGGTTCTCGAGCAGTACTTC	CASKRDGTGVLEQYF
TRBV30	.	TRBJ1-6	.	TGTGCCTGGAAGGCGACAGCGGCACCCCTCCACTTT	CAWKATAAPLHF
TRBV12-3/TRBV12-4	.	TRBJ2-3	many	TGTGCCAGCAGTTTCGCCCTCCGACGCACAGATACGCAGTATTTT	CASSFALRRTDTQYF
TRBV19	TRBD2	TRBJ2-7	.	TGTGCCACCTCGACTAGCGCAAGCTGCTACGAGCAGTACTTC	CATSTSASCYEQYF
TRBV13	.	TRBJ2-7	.	TGTGCCAGCAGCCCCCCCTCGGGCGAGCAGTACTTC	CASSPPSGEQYF
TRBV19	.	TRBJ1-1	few	TGTGCCAGTACCCCTGGGGGACACCCCCCAGAAGGAGTTTTCTTT	CASTPGGHPPEGVFF
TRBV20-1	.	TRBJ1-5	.	TGCAGTGCCCTTGACGGGATCGGGGAGCCCCAGCATTTT	CSALDGIGEPQHF
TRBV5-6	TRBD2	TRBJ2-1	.	TGTGCCAGCAGAGCACCGGGACTAGCGGCCAAGAATGAGCAGTTCTTC	CASRAPGLAAKNEQFF
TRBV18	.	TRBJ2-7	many	TGTGCCAGCTCACCAGCGACTGGTGAGCAGTACTTC	CASSPATGEQYF
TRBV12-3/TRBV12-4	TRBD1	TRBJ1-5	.	TGTGCCAGCAGTACCCGGGACAGGGGCCCGAATCAGCCCCAGCATTTT	CASSTRDRGPNQPQHF
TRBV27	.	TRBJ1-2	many	TGTGCCAGCAGTTTAGATCCCCGCGGAAACTATGGCTACACCTTC	CASSLDPRGNYGYTF
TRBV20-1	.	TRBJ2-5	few	TGCAGTGCTACACGGACAGTTCAAGAGACCCAGTACTTC	CSATRTVQETQYF
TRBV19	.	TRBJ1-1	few	TGTGCCAGTACCCAAATGAAGAACACTGAAGCTTTCTTT	CASTQMKNTEAFF
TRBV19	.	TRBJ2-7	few	TGTGCCAGTAGTATAAAAGGGACCCCCTCCGGCGAGCAGTACTTC	CASSIKGTPSGEQYF
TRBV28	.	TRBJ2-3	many	TGTGCCAGCAGTTTACCTCCGGGACACAACACAGATACGCAGTATTTT	CASSLPPGHNTDTQYF
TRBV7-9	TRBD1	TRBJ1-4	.	TGTGCCAGCAGCCTGGGACAGGGGCCCTTAAATGAAAAACTGTTTTTT	CASSLGQGPLNEKLFF
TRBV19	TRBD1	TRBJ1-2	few	TGTGCCAGTACCCTCGGGACAGTGGGGCCTTATGGCTACACCTTC	CASTLGTVGPYGYTF
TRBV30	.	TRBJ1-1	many	TGTGCCTGGAGTGTACAAGGGAACACTGAAGCTTTCTTT	CAWSVQGNTEAFF
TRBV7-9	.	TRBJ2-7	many	TGTGCCAGCACCAAAGCTGGGGTGTCCTACGAGCAGTACTTC	CASTKAGVSYEQYF
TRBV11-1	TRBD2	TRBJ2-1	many	TGTGCCAGCAGCTCAAGGACTAGCGGGGATGCTTCCTACAATGAGCAGTTCTTC	CASSSRTSGDASYNEQFF
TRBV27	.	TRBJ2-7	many	TGTGCCAGCAGTCATACAGGTTTCGACGAGCAGTACTTC	CASSHTGFDEQYF
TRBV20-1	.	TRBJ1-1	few	TGCAGTGCTAGAGATCTTACCGGGGGTAACACTGAAGCTTTCTTT	CSARDLTGGNTEAFF
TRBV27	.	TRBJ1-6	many	TGTGCCAGCAGTTGGCAGGGTGGGAATTCACCCCTCCACTTT	CASSWQGGNSPLHF
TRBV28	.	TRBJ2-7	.	TGTGCCAGCAGTATGACAGTGTTCCACTACGAGCAGTACTTC	CASSMTVFHYEQYF
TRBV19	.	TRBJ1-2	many	TGTGCCAGTAGTATAGGGGGCGACGGCTACACCTTC	CASSIGGDGYTF
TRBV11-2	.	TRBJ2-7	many	TGTGCCAGCAGCCAAGGGCAGGGCGGCTACGAGCAGTACTTC	CASSQGQGGYEQYF
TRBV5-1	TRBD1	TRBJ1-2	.	TGCGCCAGCAGCTATCAGGGACAGACTAACTATGGCTACACCTTC	CASSYQGQTNYGYTF
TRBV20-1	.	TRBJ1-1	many	TGCAGTGCTAAAAGGACAGCATCCGAAGCTTTCTTT	CSAKRTASEAFF
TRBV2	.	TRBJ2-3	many	TGTGCCAGCAGTGTTGAGGATACGCAGTATTTT	CASSVEDTQYF
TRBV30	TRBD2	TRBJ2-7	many	TGTGCCTGGAGGAAGCTAGCGGGAAGCTACGAGCAGTACTTC	CAWRKLAGSYEQYF
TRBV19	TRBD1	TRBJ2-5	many	TGTGCCAGTAGTACGATCGACAGGGGGCGGAGGGAGACCCAGTACTTC	CASSTIDRGRRETQYF
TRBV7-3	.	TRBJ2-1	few	TGTGCCAGCAGCTTACTTCGGGGGTACTACAATGAGCAGTTCTTC	CASSLLRGYYNEQFF
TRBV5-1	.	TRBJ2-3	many	TGTGCCAGCAGCTTGGGTCCATCCACAGATACGCAGTATTTT	CASSLGPSTDTQYF
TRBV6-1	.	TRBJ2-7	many	TGTGCCAGCAGTCCTCCCGGCCGCGCATCCTACGAGCAGTACTTC	CASSPPGRASYEQYF
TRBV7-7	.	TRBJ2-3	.	TGTGCTAGCAGCCTGAGTGGGAGGAGCACAGATACGCAGTATTTT	CASSLSGRSTDTQYF
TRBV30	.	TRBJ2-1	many	TGTGCCTGGAGTTCCGTCGCTGAGCAGTTCTTC	CAWSSVAEQFF
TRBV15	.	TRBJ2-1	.	TGTGCCACCAGCAGAGTGAAGGGGATCGTTAGGGATGAGCAGTTCTTC	CATSRVKGIVRDEQFF
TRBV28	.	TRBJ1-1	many	TGTGCCAGCAGACCGGACAGCTTGAACACTGAAGCTTTCTTT	CASRPDSLNTEAFF